The 11 T cell receptor beta chains below were found in one sample sequenced in a study of cytomegalovirus exposure and HLA in healthy donors. With 60 Vbeta and 13 Jbeta primers, the PCR was carried out. Sequenced by immunoSEQ multiplex PCR; TCRdb stores in-frame clones only, minus some. The sample carries about 100,000 clones, approximately 78% recorded once. Sample: PBMCs. These receptors all stem from a woman aged 55-69 years in good health and CMV-seronegative.

In DNA, the CDR3 is TGTGCCAGCAGCCGACTAGCGGGACCCTACGAGCAGTACTTC. Translation: CASSRLAGPYEQYF. J is TRBJ2-7 and V is TRBV7-9; 11 bases line up with TRBD2. The germline V gene has CDR1 SEHNR and CDR2 FQNEAQ (reference sequence). This CDR3 comprises 14 residues. V was clipped by 5 bases and J by 2 bases; unmatched bases: 2.

The DNA of the CDR3 is TGTGCCAGCAGACCTACAGGGATTAGCAATCAGCCCCAGCATTTT. As protein: CASRPTGISNQPQHF. The chain recombines TRBV28 with TRBJ1-5; TRBD1 might be the D (6 bases). V shed 6 bases and J shed 0 bases, with 12 bases lying between them. The CDR3 runs to 15 residues. Germline loops: CDR1 MDHEN, CDR2 SYDVKM.

The chain has TRBV29-1 and TRBJ1-1; D perhaps matches TRBD1 (6 bases). Looked up from germline, CDR1 is SQVTM and CDR2 is ANQGSEA. The CDR3 spans 12 residues. V lost 8 bases and J lost 4, with 14 bases in between. The CDR3 bases are TGCAGCCATGGGGAAGGGGGCACTGAAGCTTTCTTT. Protein sequence: CSHGEGGTEAFF.

In DNA, the CDR3 is TGCAGCGTTGAAGGGGTCAGGTTGGAGACCCAGTACTTC. This translates into CSVEGVRLETQYF. This chain connects TRBV29-1 to TRBJ2-5; D unresolved. CDR3 length equals 13 residues. V gave up 1 base and J gave up 5 bases, with 11 bases separating them. Germline CDR1 SQVTM, CDR2 ANQGSEA.

The rearrangement joins TRBV4-3 to TRBJ1-1; the match to TRBD1 covers 8 bases. The CDR3 contains 18 residues. The V segment lost 0 bases and the J segment 4 bases; nucleotides outside the gene matches: 13. Germline V gives CDR1 LGHNA, CDR2 YSLEER. The CDR3 DNA is TGCGCCAGCAGCCAAGATGGCCCCCCGGGGACAGGCGGCACTGAAGCTTTCTTT. It is translated as CASSQDGPPGTGGTEAFF.

The V call is TRBV6-6, the J call TRBJ2-7; D uncertain. Per germline, CDR1 MNHNY and CDR2 SVGAGI (reference sequence). The CDR3 length is 12 residues. Trimming shortened V by 2 bases and J by 5 bases, and 7 bases separated the two germline ends. Written as DNA, the CDR3 is TGTGCCAGCAGTTACGAGGCTCACGAGCAGTACTTC. This codes for CASSYEAHEQYF.

This clone showed up just once. The chain carries TRBV29-1 and TRBJ2-5; a possible D gene is TRBD2 (5 bases). The germline V gene encodes CDR1 SQVTM and CDR2 ANQGSEA. CDR3 length: 15 residues. V was shortened by 1 base and J by 5 bases, with 17 bases between the two germline ends. The CDR3 region is CSVEGYGGERETQYF. The CDR3 DNA sequence: TGCAGCGTTGAAGGGTACGGCGGAGAGCGGGAGACCCAGTACTTC.

This clone has only one observation. The chain uses TRBV5-1 and TRBJ2-5, with 13 bases lining up with TRBD2. The CDR3 is 17 amino acids. Germline V lookup: CDR1 SGHRS, CDR2 YFSETQ. V dropped 0 bases and J dropped 1; count of bases not matched to a gene: 3. This chain's CDR3 is CASSLGTSGGTQETQYF. In nucleotides, the CDR3 is TGCGCCAGCAGCTTGGGGACTAGCGGGGGCACCCAAGAGACCCAGTACTTC.

This CDR3 reads CASSHTLTSGRAMEQYF. The CDR3 nucleotides are TGCGCCAGCAGCCATACTTTGACTAGCGGGAGGGCCATGGAGCAGTACTTC. The V gene is TRBV4-3, the J gene TRBJ2-7; TRBD2 agrees at 14 bases. Losses at the gene ends were 3 bases for V and 7 bases for J; bases not matched to a gene: 11. Germline V gene lookup returns CDR1 LGHNA and CDR2 YSLEER. The CDR3 sequence is 17 residues long.

This CDR3 reads CASSPLNFNYGYTF. CDR3 coding DNA: TGTGCCAGCAGCCCCCTCAACTTTAACTATGGCTACACCTTC. V and J are TRBV7-9 and TRBJ1-2; no reliable D call. The CDR3 contains 14 residues. V lost 5 bases and J lost 1, with 11 bases in between. Germline-derived CDR1 and CDR2 are SEHNR and FQNEAQ (reference sequence).

This chain connects TRBV19 to TRBJ2-5, with 8 nucleotides matching TRBD1. Unmatched junction bases numbered 9, after V lost 7 bases and J lost 5 bases. This CDR3 has 14 amino acids. The germline V gene has CDR1 LNHDA and CDR2 SQIVND (reference sequence). The CDR3: CASTSRGREETQYF. CDR3 bases: TGTGCCAGTACATCCAGGGGGCGCGAGGAGACCCAGTACTTC.